This is a list of T cell receptor beta chains from one sample in a study of blood T cell repertoires in COVID-19. Profiling relied on immunoSEQ multiplex PCR, and the TCRdb table lists in-frame clones only, not all of them. Among 190,000 or so clones listed, approximately 80% were seen once. Sequencing was carried out using PBMCs or T cells enriched from blood (not recorded which). The receptors originated from a man aged 35-49 years who had recovered from COVID-19. CDR3s include the opening cysteine and the closing phenylalanine or tryptophan. The D gene is left open where the match is weak. Only some rows state a clone size, as once, few, many or a class for expanded clones.

14	-	TRBV3-1/TRBV3-2	TRBJ1-4	once	CASSQRGRNEKLFF	TGTGCCAGCAGCCAACGTGGCAGGAATGAAAAACTGTTTTTT
17	-	TRBV3-1/TRBV3-2	TRBJ2-6	-	CASSLWTAVSGANVLTF	TGTGCCAGCAGCCTGTGGACAGCTGTCTCTGGGGCCAACGTCCTGACTTTC
14	TRBD1	TRBV28	TRBJ2-2	-	CASKTGTATGELFF	TGTGCCAGCAAGACCGGGACAGCCACCGGGGAGCTGTTTTTT
16	TRBD1	TRBV18	TRBJ2-2	few	CASSPNPGGNTGELFF	TGTGCCAGCTCACCGAATCCAGGGGGGAACACCGGGGAGCTGTTTTTT
12	TRBD1	TRBV28	TRBJ2-3	-	CAGQGPADTQYF	TGTGCCGGACAGGGTCCCGCAGATACGCAGTATTTT
13	-	TRBV11-1	TRBJ1-2	-	CASSLRGEGGYTF	TGTGCCAGCAGCTTACGGGGAGAAGGTGGCTACACCTTC
17	TRBD1	TRBV3-1/TRBV3-2	TRBJ2-7	-	CASSQEWDRKISYEQYF	TGTGCCAGCAGCCAAGAATGGGACAGAAAAATCTCCTACGAGCAGTACTTC
13	TRBD1	TRBV29-1	TRBJ1-2	-	CSVDDRVGYGYTF	TGCAGCGTAGATGACAGGGTGGGATATGGCTACACCTTC
15	-	TRBV11-2	TRBJ2-6	-	CASSPRYSGANVLTF	TGTGCCAGCAGCCCTCGTTACTCTGGGGCCAACGTCCTGACTTTC
13	-	TRBV18	TRBJ1-2	-	CASSRGGRTGYTF	TGTGCCAGCTCACGGGGTGGGAGGACCGGCTACACCTTC
14	TRBD2	TRBV3-1/TRBV3-2	TRBJ2-7	once	CASSCGGLQYEQYF	TGTGCCAGCAGTTGCGGGGGGCTCCAATACGAGCAGTACTTC
15	TRBD1	TRBV10-3	TRBJ1-2	-	CAIREGQGRNYGYTF	TGTGCCATCAGGGAAGGACAGGGGAGGAACTATGGCTACACCTTC
14	TRBD1	TRBV7-9	TRBJ2-1	-	CASTAGGPDNEQFF	TGTGCCAGCACCGCAGGGGGCCCAGACAATGAGCAGTTCTTC
17	-	TRBV25-1	TRBJ1-4	-	CASSESPGTAGGEKLFF	TGTGCCAGCAGTGAATCCCCGGGAACCGCCGGAGGTGAAAAACTGTTTTTT
15	TRBD2	TRBV7-2	TRBJ2-3	-	CASSLKAGASDTQYF	TGTGCCAGCAGCCTAAAAGCGGGAGCGTCGGATACGCAGTATTTT
14	-	TRBV21-1	TRBJ1-1	-	CASSKGAQTKGAFF	TGTGCCAGCAGCAAAGGGGCGCAGACAAAAGGAGCTTTCTTT
16	TRBD2	TRBV5-6	TRBJ2-4	-	CASSLVASGNQNIQYF	TGTGCCAGCAGCTTGGTCGCTAGCGGGAACCAAAACATTCAGTACTTC
13	-	TRBV29-1	TRBJ2-3	-	CSVVRGNTDTQYF	TGCAGCGTTGTTCGGGGGAACACAGATACGCAGTATTTT
16	TRBD1	TRBV19	TRBJ1-2	-	CASRGTGAENENGYTF	TGTGCCAGTAGAGGGACAGGGGCCGAAAACGAAAATGGCTACACCTTC
15	TRBD2	TRBV6-5	TRBJ2-1	-	CASSQSGTSAIEQFF	TGTGCCAGCAGTCAATCCGGGACTAGCGCCATTGAGCAGTTCTTC
17	TRBD2	TRBV19	TRBJ2-1	-	CASSIDAAGGPYNEQFF	TGTGCCAGTAGTATAGATGCAGCGGGAGGTCCCTACAATGAGCAGTTCTTC
13	TRBD1	TRBV7-2	TRBJ1-1	-	CASSLEDRGQAFF	TGTGCCAGCAGCTTAGAGGACAGGGGGCAGGCTTTCTTT
14	TRBD1	TRBV5-1	TRBJ1-4	-	CASSPGQPNEKLFF	TGCGCCAGCAGCCCGGGACAGCCTAATGAAAAACTGTTTTTT
15	-	TRBV7-9	TRBJ2-2	few	CASSLLSSNTGELFF	TGTGCCAGCAGCTTACTCTCCTCGAACACCGGGGAGCTGTTTTTT
14	-	TRBV7-2	TRBJ1-4	-	CASSLRMTNEKLFF	TGTGCCAGCAGCCTTAGAATGACTAATGAAAAACTGTTTTTT
16	-	TRBV3-1/TRBV3-2	TRBJ2-1	-	CASSQFPGLLYNEQFF	TGTGCCAGCAGCCAATTTCCGGGACTCCTTTACAATGAGCAGTTCTTC
15	TRBD1	TRBV18	TRBJ1-2	-	CASSPTGTGGDGYTF	TGTGCCAGCTCACCAACCGGGACAGGGGGCGATGGCTACACCTTC
15	-	TRBV2	TRBJ1-4	-	CASSAAGYRGEKLFF	TGTGCCAGCAGTGCGGCAGGGTATAGAGGTGAAAAACTGTTTTTT
15	TRBD2	TRBV25-1	TRBJ2-1	-	CASNRLAGEEDEQFF	TGTGCCAGCAACCGACTAGCGGGAGAGGAGGATGAGCAGTTCTTC
15	-	TRBV6-5	TRBJ1-2	few	CASRTLGLTAYGYTF	TGTGCCAGCAGGACTCTGGGGCTCACAGCCTATGGCTACACCTTC
15	-	TRBV5-1	TRBJ2-1	-	CASSYSGDVTNEQFF	TGCGCCAGCAGCTATAGCGGAGACGTTACCAATGAGCAGTTCTTC
17	TRBD2	TRBV3-1/TRBV3-2	TRBJ2-7	few	CASTGDGTGLGGHEQYF	TGTGCCAGCACCGGGGACGGAACCGGACTAGGAGGCCACGAGCAGTACTTC
14	TRBD1	TRBV25-1	TRBJ1-1	-	CASSALQGNTKAFF	TGTGCCAGCAGTGCGTTACAGGGGAACACTAAAGCTTTCTTT
16	-	TRBV7-2	TRBJ2-5	-	CASSLYGGPRRETQYF	TGTGCCAGCAGCTTATATGGCGGTCCGCGTAGGGAGACCCAGTACTTC
14	-	TRBV2	TRBJ1-5	-	CASHEGIRSQPQHF	TGTGCCAGCCACGAGGGTATCCGCAGTCAGCCCCAGCATTTT
14	TRBD1	TRBV6-5	TRBJ1-2	-	CASSPGQGYYGYTF	TGTGCCAGCAGCCCGGGACAGGGTTACTATGGCTACACCTTC
13	-	TRBV5-1	TRBJ1-5	-	CASSADIGQPQHF	TGCGCCAGCAGCGCCGACATAGGTCAGCCCCAGCATTTT
15	TRBD1	TRBV10-1	TRBJ2-7	-	CASSEQGQGQAKQYF	TGCGCCAGCAGTGAGCAGGGACAGGGCCAGGCAAAGCAGTACTTC
12	TRBD1	TRBV29-1	TRBJ1-1	-	CSVEEGGTGRIF	TGCAGCGTTGAAGAAGGGGGGACAGGGAGGATCTTT
15	-	TRBV4-3	TRBJ1-6	-	CASSQDGGFGSPLHF	TGCGCCAGCAGCCAAGATGGGGGGTTTGGATCACCCCTCCACTTT
16	-	TRBV6-5	TRBJ2-2	-	CASSWQGNLNTGELFF	TGTGCCAGCAGTTGGCAGGGGAACTTGAACACCGGGGAGCTGTTTTTT
15	TRBD1	TRBV27	TRBJ1-2	-	CASSPRTGTGYGYTF	TGTGCCAGCAGTCCACGCACCGGGACAGGCTATGGCTACACCTTC
16	-	TRBV4-3	TRBJ2-2	-	CASSQDPPGNTGELFF	TGCGCCAGCAGCCAAGATCCCCCCGGGAACACCGGGGAGCTGTTTTTT
14	-	TRBV6-5	TRBJ2-7	few	CASSYGARSYEQYF	TGTGCCAGCAGTTACGGCGCCAGGTCCTACGAGCAGTACTTC
12	TRBD1	TRBV10-1	TRBJ1-1	few	CASGDSNTEAFF	TGCGCCAGCGGGGACAGTAACACTGAAGCTTTCTTT
15	TRBD1	TRBV18	TRBJ2-7	-	CASSFGQGESYEQYF	TGTGCCAGCTCCTTTGGACAGGGGGAATCCTACGAGCAGTACTTC
18	TRBD1	TRBV20-1	TRBJ1-2	-	CSASSGQGEETANYGYTF	TGCAGTGCTAGTTCCGGACAGGGGGAAGAGACGGCTAACTACGGCTACACCTTC
12	-	TRBV7-6	TRBJ1-2	-	CASSSRDTGYTF	TGTGCCAGCAGCTCCCGGGACACGGGCTACACCTTC
15	-	TRBV9	TRBJ2-3	-	CASSVAGRPTDTQYF	TGTGCCAGCAGCGTAGCAGGGAGGCCCACAGATACGCAGTATTTT
15	TRBD1	TRBV19	TRBJ1-1	-	CASSIHGQVGTEAFF	TGTGCCAGTAGTATACACGGACAGGTGGGGACTGAAGCTTTCTTT